This is a list of T cell receptor beta chains from one sample in a study of cytomegalovirus exposure and HLA in healthy donors. The protocol was immunoSEQ multiplex PCR, while the TCRdb copy is restricted to in-frame clones and leaves out a portion. The data contain some 86,000 clones, around 79% of them seen just once; the ten biggest clones take up about 15%. The material sequenced was PBMCs. Receptors were obtained from a woman aged 40 to 50 in good health and CMV-seropositive. The CDR3 runs from the conserved cysteine through the conserved F or W. D genes are given only for firm matches. Clone size is stated in some rows and not others, as once, few, many or a class when expanded.

j_call	clone_size	v_call	d_call	cdr3_nt	cdr3_aa
TRBJ1-3	NA	TRBV9	TRBD1	TGTGCCAGCAGCGTGTTATCCGGGACAGGGGCTGGAAACACCATATATTTT	CASSVLSGTGAGNTIYF
TRBJ2-1	NA	TRBV2	TRBD2	TGTGCCAGCAGCGAGACTAGCGCGGGCCACAATGAGCAGTTCTTC	CASSETSAGHNEQFF
TRBJ1-2	NA	TRBV6-6	NA	TGTGCCACCGTGGGAGGAGGGATTGGCTACACCTTC	CATVGGGIGYTF
TRBJ2-3	few	TRBV18	NA	TGTGCCAGCTCACCGCGGGCCGGGCGGAGCACAGATACGCAGTATTTT	CASSPRAGRSTDTQYF
TRBJ2-5	few	TRBV7-9	TRBD2	TGTGCCAGCAGCACTTTATCCAGCGGGGGGATCCAAGAGACCCAGTACTTC	CASSTLSSGGIQETQYF
TRBJ2-1	NA	TRBV5-1	TRBD2	TGCGCCAGCAGCTTGGAGGGACTAGCGAATGAGCAGTTCTTC	CASSLEGLANEQFF
TRBJ1-1	NA	TRBV5-6	NA	TGTGCCAGCAGCTTGGAGGGAGGGGGGATTGAAGCTTTCTTT	CASSLEGGGIEAFF
TRBJ2-1	few	TRBV2	NA	TGTGCCAGCAGAGAAGACGGTGAGCAGTTCTTC	CASREDGEQFF
TRBJ1-4	NA	TRBV5-1	NA	TGCGCCAGCAGCTTGGGGCTAGACGGTGAAAAACTGTTTTTT	CASSLGLDGEKLFF
TRBJ2-7	NA	TRBV5-1	TRBD2	TGCGCCAGCAGCTTAGGTACTAGCGGGAACTACGAGCAGTACTTC	CASSLGTSGNYEQYF
TRBJ2-7	NA	TRBV7-6	TRBD1	TGTGCCAGCAGCCACCGGGACAGTTACTTGAGCTCCTACGAGCAGTACTTC	CASSHRDSYLSSYEQYF
TRBJ2-1	NA	TRBV7-9	TRBD2	TGTGCCAGCAGACGACAGGGACTAGCGGGAAGAGATGAGCAGTTCTTC	CASRRQGLAGRDEQFF
TRBJ1-5	NA	TRBV7-2	NA	TGTGCCAGCAGCCTTAGTCCCAGGTCCAATCAGCCCCAGCATTTT	CASSLSPRSNQPQHF
TRBJ1-2	NA	TRBV19	TRBD1	TGTGCCAGTAGGGTACAGGGGTCCTATGGCTACACCTTC	CASRVQGSYGYTF
TRBJ2-2	NA	TRBV2	NA	TGTGCCAGCATCCTAGACGGAAACCCGAACACCGGGGAGCTGTTTTTT	CASILDGNPNTGELFF
TRBJ2-5	few	TRBV11-2	TRBD2	TGTGCCAGCAGCTTAGGACTAGCGGGAAAAGAGACCCAGTACTTC	CASSLGLAGKETQYF
TRBJ1-5	NA	TRBV6-1	NA	TGTGCCAGCAGTGAATTTGGACTTACCCCTCTTCTCGCCCAGCATTTT	CASSEFGLTPLLAQHF
TRBJ1-1	few	TRBV25-1	TRBD1	TGTGCCAGCAGACAACAGGGGCCCATGAACACTGAAGCTTTCTTT	CASRQQGPMNTEAFF
TRBJ1-1	once	TRBV5-1	TRBD1	TGCGCCAGCAGCCCGAACCCTTCGGACAGGTTAGCTTTCTTT	CASSPNPSDRLAFF
TRBJ1-3	NA	TRBV6-5	NA	TGTGCCAGCAGTTACTACGGGACAACGGGAAACACCATATATTTT	CASSYYGTTGNTIYF
TRBJ2-3	NA	TRBV5-1	TRBD2	TGCGCCAGCAGCTTGGTTGCGGGGGGCATAGATACGCAGTATTTT	CASSLVAGGIDTQYF
TRBJ1-3	NA	TRBV6-5	NA	TGTGCCAGCAGTTACCGATCAGACTCTGGAAACACCATATATTTT	CASSYRSDSGNTIYF
TRBJ2-1	NA	TRBV11-2	TRBD2	TGTGCCAGCAGCTTCCGTCTAGCGGGAGGCAATGAGCAGTTCTTC	CASSFRLAGGNEQFF
TRBJ2-7	NA	TRBV7-2	NA	TGTGCCAGCAGCTTAAGGAGGGGCCCTTACGAGCAGTACTTC	CASSLRRGPYEQYF
TRBJ2-7	NA	TRBV4-3	NA	TGCGCCAGCAGCCAAGAACAGTACTACGAGCAGTACTTC	CASSQEQYYEQYF
TRBJ2-1	NA	TRBV11-1	TRBD2	TGTGCCAGCAGCTTCGGACTAGCGGGGGACCAGTACAATGAGCAGTTCTTC	CASSFGLAGDQYNEQFF
TRBJ2-6	NA	TRBV7-9	NA	TGTGCCAGCAGCCCCCCGACGGGAACCTCTGGGGCCAACGTCCTGACTTTC	CASSPPTGTSGANVLTF
TRBJ2-7	NA	TRBV7-9	NA	TGTGCCAGCAGCTTTACTAGCTCCTACGAGCAGTACTTC	CASSFTSSYEQYF
TRBJ1-5	NA	TRBV5-6	NA	TGTGCCAGCAGCTTGGGTCAAAGGGGAGGTCAGCCCCAGCATTTT	CASSLGQRGGQPQHF
TRBJ2-7	NA	TRBV6-5	NA	TGTGCCAGCCCGCGAAGCGGCTACGAGCAGTACTTC	CASPRSGYEQYF
TRBJ2-7	NA	TRBV30	TRBD1	TGTGCCTGGAGTCGGCAGGGGGCCTACGAGCAGTACTTC	CAWSRQGAYEQYF
TRBJ2-3	NA	TRBV10-3	TRBD2	TGTGCCACTAAGACGGGCGGGAGGACGCGCGTAGATACGCAGTATTTT	CATKTGGRTRVDTQYF
TRBJ2-7	NA	TRBV5-5	TRBD2	TGTGCCAGCACCCTGGGCGGGGGCTACGAGCAGTACTTC	CASTLGGGYEQYF
TRBJ2-1	NA	TRBV20-1	NA	TGCAGTGCTAGAGAGGAGGAGCAGTTCTTC	CSAREEEQFF
TRBJ1-1	NA	TRBV29-1	TRBD1	TGCAGCGTTCACAACAGGGGGCGGGACACTGAAGCTTTCTTT	CSVHNRGRDTEAFF
TRBJ2-7	NA	TRBV4-1	TRBD1	TGCGCCAGCAGCCCACAGGGGGAAGGCTACGAGCAGTACTTC	CASSPQGEGYEQYF
TRBJ1-4	NA	TRBV29-1	NA	TGCAGCGTTCGCGTCGAAAAACTGTTTTTT	CSVRVEKLFF
TRBJ2-5	once	TRBV19	NA	TGTGCCAGTAGTATAACTGGCAGGGGTCAGACCCAGTACTTC	CASSITGRGQTQYF
TRBJ2-1	NA	TRBV12-5	TRBD1	TGTGCTAGTGCAGGACAGGGGTACAATGAGCAGTTCTTC	CASAGQGYNEQFF
TRBJ2-1	NA	TRBV6-5	NA	TGTGCCAGCGAGGCAAGACGGAGTCACGGTAATGAGCAGTTCTTC	CASEARRSHGNEQFF
TRBJ1-3	few	TRBV7-9	TRBD1	TGTGCCAGCAGTACGGACAGGGGCTCTGGAAACACCATATATTTT	CASSTDRGSGNTIYF
TRBJ1-1	NA	TRBV5-6	NA	TGTGCCAGCAGCTTGCCAGGGGAGATGAACACTGAAGCTTTCTTT	CASSLPGEMNTEAFF
TRBJ1-1	NA	TRBV7-9	NA	TGTGCCAGCAGCCCGGGGACAATGAACACTGAAGCTTTCTTT	CASSPGTMNTEAFF
TRBJ1-1	NA	TRBV11-3	NA	TGTGCCAGCAGCCACAGGTGGGACACTGAAGCTTTCTTT	CASSHRWDTEAFF
TRBJ1-5	once	TRBV7-8	NA	TGTGCCAGCAGCGCTGGACTGAATAGCAATCAGCCCCAGCATTTT	CASSAGLNSNQPQHF
TRBJ1-5	NA	TRBV7-9	NA	TGTGCCAGCAGCGCGGACATAAGCAATCAGCCCCAGCATTTT	CASSADISNQPQHF
TRBJ2-6	NA	TRBV30	NA	TGTGCCTGGAGTGTTGGTGCGTATGGGGCCAACGTCCTGACTTTC	CAWSVGAYGANVLTF
TRBJ2-5	few	TRBV30	NA	TGTGCCTGGGATTGGACAGTGGGGGAGACCCAGTACTTC	CAWDWTVGETQYF
TRBJ1-2	NA	TRBV28	NA	TGTGCCAGCAGTTTACGATCCTCCTCGGGTCGGCTCTATGGCTACACCTTC	CASSLRSSSGRLYGYTF
TRBJ1-2	NA	TRBV29-1	NA	TGCAGCGTTGAAGATAGTCGACTGAACTATGGCTACACCTTC	CSVEDSRLNYGYTF
TRBJ2-7	NA	TRBV15	TRBD1	TGTGCCACCCACGGGACAGGGGAAGAGCAGTACTTC	CATHGTGEEQYF